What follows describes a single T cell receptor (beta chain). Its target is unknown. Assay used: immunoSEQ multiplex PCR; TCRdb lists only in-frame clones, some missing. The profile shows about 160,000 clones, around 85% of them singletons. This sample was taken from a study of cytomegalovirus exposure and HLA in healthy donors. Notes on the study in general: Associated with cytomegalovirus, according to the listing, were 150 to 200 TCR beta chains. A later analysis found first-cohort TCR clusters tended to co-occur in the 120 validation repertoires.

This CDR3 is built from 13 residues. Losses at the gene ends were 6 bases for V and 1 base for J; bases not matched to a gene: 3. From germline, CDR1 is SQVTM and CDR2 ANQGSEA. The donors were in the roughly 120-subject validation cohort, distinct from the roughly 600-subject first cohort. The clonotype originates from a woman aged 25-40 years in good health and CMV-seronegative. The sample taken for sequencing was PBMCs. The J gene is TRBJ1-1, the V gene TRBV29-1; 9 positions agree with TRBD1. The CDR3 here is CSVYRGPNTEAFF. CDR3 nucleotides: TGCAGCGTCTACAGGGGGCCGAACACTGAAGCTTTCTTT.